Listed here is a single TCR beta chain. The antigen is unknown. The data derive from a study of a mutant IDH1 vaccine in newly diagnosed glioma. The V and J ends lost 4 bases and 7 bases respectively, with 8 bases between them. Germline CDR1 is MDHEN and CDR2 is SYDVKM. CDR3 length equals 13 residues. Repertoires were generated with immunoSEQ multiplex PCR, while TCRdb's copy carries only in-frame clones and drops some. The sample yields some 52,000 clones, roughly 90% seen once. Specified time point: week 11, during vaccination. In every dose of vaccine, 300 ug of mutant IDH1 20-mer peptide was given alongside topical imiquimod.

The specimen was PBMCs, collected from a glioma patient whose treatment included an IDH1 peptide vaccine. This sequence originates from a man between 45 and 60 years old with glioma. The J gene is TRBJ1-6, the V gene TRBV28; D uncertain. CDR3 nucleotides: TGTGCCAGCAGTTCGACCGGGAATTCACCCCTCCACTTT. Translating gives CASSSTGNSPLHF.